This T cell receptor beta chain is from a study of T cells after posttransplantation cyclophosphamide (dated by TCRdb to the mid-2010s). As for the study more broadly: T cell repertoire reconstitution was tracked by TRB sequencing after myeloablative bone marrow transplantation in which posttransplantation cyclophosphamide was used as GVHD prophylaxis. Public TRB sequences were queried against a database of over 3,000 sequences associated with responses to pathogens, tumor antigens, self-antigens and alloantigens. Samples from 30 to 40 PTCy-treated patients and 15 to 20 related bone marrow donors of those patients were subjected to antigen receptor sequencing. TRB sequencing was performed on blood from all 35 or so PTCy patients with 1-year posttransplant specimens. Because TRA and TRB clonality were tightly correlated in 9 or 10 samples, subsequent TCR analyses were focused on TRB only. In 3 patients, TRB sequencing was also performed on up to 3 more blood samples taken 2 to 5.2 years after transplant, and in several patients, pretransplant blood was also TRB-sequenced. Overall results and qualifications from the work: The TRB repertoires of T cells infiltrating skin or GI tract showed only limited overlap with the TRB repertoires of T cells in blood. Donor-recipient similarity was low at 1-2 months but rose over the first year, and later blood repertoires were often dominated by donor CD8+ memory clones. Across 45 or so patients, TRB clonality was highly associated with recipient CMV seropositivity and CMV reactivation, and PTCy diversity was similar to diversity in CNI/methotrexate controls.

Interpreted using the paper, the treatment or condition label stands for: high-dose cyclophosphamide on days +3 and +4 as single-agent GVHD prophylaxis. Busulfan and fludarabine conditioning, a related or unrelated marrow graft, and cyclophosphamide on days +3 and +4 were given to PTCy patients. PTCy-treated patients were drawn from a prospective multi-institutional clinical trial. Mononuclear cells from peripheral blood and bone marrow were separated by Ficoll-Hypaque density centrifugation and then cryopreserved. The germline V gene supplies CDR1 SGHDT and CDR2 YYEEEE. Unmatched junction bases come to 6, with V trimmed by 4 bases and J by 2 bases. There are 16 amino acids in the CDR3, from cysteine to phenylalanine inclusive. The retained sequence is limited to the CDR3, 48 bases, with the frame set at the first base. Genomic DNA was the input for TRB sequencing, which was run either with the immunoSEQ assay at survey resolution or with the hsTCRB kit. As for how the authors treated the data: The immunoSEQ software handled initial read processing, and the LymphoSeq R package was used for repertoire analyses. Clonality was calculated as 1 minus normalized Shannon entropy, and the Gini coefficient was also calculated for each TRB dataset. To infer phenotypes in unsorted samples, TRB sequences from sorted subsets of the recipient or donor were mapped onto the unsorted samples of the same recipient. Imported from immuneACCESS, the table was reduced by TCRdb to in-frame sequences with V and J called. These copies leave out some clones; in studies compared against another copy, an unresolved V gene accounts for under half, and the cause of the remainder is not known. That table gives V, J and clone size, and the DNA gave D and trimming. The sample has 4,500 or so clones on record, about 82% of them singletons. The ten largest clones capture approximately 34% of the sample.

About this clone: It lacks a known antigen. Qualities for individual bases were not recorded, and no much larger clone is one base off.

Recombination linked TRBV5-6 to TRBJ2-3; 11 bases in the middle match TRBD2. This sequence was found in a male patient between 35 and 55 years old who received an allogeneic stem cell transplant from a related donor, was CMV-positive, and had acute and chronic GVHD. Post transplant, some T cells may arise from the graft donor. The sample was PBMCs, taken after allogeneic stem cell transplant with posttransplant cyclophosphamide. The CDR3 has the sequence CASSIGTSGYTDTQYF. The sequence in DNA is TGTGCCAGCAGCATCGGGACTAGCGGATACACAGATACGCAGTATTTT.